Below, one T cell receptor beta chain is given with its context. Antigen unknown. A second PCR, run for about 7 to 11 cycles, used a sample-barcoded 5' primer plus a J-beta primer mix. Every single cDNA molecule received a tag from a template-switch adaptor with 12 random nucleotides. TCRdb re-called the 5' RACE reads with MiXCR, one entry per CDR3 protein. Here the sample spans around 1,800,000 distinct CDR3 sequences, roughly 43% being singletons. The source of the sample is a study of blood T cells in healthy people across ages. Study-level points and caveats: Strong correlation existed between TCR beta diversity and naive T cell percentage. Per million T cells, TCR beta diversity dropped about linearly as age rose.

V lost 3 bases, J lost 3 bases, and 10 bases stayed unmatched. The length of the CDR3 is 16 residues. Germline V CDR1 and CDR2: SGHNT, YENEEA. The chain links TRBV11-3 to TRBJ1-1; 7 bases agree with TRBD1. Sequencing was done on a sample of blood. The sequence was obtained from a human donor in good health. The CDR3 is CASSLGPTGSDTEAFF. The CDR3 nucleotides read TGTGCCAGCAGCTTGGGTCCGACAGGGTCTGACACTGAAGCTTTCTTT.